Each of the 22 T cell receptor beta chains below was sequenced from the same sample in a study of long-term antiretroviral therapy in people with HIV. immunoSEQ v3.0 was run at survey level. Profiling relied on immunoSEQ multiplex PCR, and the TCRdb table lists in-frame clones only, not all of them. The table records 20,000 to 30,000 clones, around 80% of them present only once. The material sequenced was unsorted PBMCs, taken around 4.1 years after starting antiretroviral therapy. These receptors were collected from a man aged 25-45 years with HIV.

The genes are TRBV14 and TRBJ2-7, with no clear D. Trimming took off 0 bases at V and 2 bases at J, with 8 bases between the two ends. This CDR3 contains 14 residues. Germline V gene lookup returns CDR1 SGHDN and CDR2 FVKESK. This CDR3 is CASSQDATTYEQYF. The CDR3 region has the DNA TGTGCCAGCAGCCAAGATGCCACGACCTACGAGCAGTACTTC.

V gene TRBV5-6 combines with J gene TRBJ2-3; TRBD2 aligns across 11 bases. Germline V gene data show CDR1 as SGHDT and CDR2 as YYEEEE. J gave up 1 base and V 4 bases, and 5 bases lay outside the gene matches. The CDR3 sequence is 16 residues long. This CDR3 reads CASSIPLAGGTDTQYF. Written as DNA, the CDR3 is TGTGCCAGCAGCATTCCACTAGCGGGGGGCACAGATACGCAGTATTTT.

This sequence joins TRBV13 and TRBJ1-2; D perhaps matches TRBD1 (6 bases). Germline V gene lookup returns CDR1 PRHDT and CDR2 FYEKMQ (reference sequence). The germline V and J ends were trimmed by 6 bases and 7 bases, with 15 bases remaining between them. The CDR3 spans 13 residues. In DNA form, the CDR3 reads TGTGCCAGCAGTCAAGGTGGGGGCGGTGGCTACACCTTC. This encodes CASSQGGGGGYTF.

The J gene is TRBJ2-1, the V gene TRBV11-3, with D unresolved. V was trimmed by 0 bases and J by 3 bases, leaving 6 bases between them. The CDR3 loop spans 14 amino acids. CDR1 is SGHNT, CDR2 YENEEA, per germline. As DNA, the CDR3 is TGTGCCAGCAGCTTAGATACGGACTACAATGAGCAGTTCTTC. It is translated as CASSLDTDYNEQFF.

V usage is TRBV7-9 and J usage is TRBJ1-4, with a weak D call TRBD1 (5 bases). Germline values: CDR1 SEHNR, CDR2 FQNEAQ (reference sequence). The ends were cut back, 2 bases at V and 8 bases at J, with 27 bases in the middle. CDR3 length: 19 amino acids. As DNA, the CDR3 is TGTGCCAGCAGCTTACCGGTATGGAGGGGCACCGAGTCCGTCGAAAAACTGTTTTTT. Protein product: CASSLPVWRGTESVEKLFF.

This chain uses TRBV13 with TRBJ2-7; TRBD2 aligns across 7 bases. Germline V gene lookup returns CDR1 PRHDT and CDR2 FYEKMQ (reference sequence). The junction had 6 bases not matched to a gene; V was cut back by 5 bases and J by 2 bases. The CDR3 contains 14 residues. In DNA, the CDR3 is TGTGCCAGCAGCAACGGACTAGAGACCTACGAGCAGTACTTC. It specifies CASSNGLETYEQYF.

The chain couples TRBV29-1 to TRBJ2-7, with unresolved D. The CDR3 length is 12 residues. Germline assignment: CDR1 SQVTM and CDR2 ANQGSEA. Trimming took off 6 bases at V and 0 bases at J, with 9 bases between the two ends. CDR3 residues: CSVRPDSYEQYF. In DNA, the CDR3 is TGCAGCGTGCGACCGGACTCCTACGAGCAGTACTTC.

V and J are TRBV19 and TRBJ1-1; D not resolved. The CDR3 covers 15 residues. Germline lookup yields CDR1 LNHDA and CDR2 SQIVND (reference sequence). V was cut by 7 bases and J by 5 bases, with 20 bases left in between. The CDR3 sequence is CASTFSANPGTEAFF. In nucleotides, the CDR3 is TGTGCCAGTACCTTTAGTGCTAATCCGGGGACTGAAGCTTTCTTT.

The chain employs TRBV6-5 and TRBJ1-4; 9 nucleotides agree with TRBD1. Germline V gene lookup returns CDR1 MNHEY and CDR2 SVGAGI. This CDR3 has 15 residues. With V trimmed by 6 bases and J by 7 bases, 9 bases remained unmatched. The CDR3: CASRRTGGESEKLFF. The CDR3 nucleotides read TGTGCCAGCAGAAGAACAGGGGGCGAGAGTGAAAAACTGTTTTTT.

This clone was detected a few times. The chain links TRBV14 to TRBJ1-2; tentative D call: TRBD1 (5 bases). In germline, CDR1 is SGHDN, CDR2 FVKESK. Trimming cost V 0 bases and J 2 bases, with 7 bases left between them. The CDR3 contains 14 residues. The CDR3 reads CASSQDRVNYGYTF. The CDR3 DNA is TGTGCCAGCAGCCAAGACAGGGTCAACTATGGCTACACCTTC.

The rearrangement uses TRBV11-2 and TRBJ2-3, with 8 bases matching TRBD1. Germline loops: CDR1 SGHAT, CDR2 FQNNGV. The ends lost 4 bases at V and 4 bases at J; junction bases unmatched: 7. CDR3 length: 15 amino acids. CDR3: CASSYGQGSADTQYF. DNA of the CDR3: TGTGCCAGCAGCTATGGACAGGGATCGGCAGATACGCAGTATTTT.

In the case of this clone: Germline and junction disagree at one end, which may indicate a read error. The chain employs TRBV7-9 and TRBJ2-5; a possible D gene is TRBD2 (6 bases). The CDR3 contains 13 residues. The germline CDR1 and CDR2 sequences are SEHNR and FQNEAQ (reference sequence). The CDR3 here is CASSLAPGSQWDF. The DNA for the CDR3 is TGTGCCAGCAGCTTAGCCCCCGGGAGCCAGTGGGACTTC.

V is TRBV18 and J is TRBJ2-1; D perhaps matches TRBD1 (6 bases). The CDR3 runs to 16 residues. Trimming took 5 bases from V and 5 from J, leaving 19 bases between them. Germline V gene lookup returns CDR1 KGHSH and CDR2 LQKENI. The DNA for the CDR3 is TGTGCCAGCTCATTTGGATCCCTGGGGGCCGACAATGAGCAGTTCTTC. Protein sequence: CASSFGSLGADNEQFF.

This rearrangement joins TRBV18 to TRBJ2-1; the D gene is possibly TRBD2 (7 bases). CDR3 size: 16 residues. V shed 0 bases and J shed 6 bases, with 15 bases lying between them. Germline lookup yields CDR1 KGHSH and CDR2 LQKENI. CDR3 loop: CASSPPGGTFGNEQFF. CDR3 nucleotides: TGTGCCAGCTCACCACCGGGAGGGACATTTGGCAATGAGCAGTTCTTC.

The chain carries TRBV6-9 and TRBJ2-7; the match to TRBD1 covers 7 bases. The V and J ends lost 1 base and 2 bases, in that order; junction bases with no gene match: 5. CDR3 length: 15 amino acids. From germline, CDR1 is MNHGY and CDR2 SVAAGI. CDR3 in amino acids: CASSYWPGGTYEQYF. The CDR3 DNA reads TGTGCCAGCAGTTATTGGCCAGGGGGAACCTACGAGCAGTACTTC.

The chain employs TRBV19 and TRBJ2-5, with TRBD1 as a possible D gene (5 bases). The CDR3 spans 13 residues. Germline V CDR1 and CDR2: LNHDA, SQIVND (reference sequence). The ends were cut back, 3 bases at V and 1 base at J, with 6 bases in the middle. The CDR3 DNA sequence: TGTGCCAGTAGTATCCAGGGCCAAGAGACCCAGTACTTC. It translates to CASSIQGQETQYF. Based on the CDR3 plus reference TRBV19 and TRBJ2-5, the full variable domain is DGGITQSPKYLFRKEGQNVTLSCEQNLNHDAMYWYRQDPGQGLRLIYYSQIVNDFQKGDIAEGYSVSREKKESFPLTVTSAQKNPTAFYLCASSIQGQETQYFGPGTRLLVL.

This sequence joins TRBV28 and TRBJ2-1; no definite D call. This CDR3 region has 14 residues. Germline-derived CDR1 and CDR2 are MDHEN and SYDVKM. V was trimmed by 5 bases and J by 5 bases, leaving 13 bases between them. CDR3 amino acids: CASSPRVSDNEQFF. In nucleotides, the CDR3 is TGTGCCAGCAGTCCAAGGGTTTCGGACAATGAGCAGTTCTTC.

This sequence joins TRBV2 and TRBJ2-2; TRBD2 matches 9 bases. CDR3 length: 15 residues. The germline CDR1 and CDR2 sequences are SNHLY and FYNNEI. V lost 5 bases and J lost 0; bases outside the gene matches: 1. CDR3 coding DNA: TGTGCCAGCAGTAGACTAGCGGCGAACACCGGGGAGCTGTTTTTT. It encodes CASSRLAANTGELFF.

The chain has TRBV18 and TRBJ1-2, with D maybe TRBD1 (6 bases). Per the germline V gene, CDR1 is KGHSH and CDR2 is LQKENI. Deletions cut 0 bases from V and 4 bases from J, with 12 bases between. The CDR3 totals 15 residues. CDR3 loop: CASSPPFTGLYGYTF. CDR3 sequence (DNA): TGTGCCAGCTCACCACCCTTCACAGGGCTCTATGGCTACACCTTC. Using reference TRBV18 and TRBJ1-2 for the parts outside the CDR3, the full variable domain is NAGVMQNPRHLVRRRGQEARLRCSPMKGHSHVYWYRQLPEEGLKFMVYLQKENIIDESGMPKERFSAEFPKEGPSILRIQQVVRGDSAAYFCASSPPFTGLYGYTFGSGTRLTVV.

The CDR3: CATSREGANGYTF. The DNA for the CDR3 is TGTGCCACCAGCAGAGAAGGCGCGAATGGCTACACCTTC. The chain recombines TRBV15 with TRBJ1-2; D unclear. This CDR3 contains 13 residues. Trimming took 0 bases from V and 6 from J, leaving 8 bases between them. Looked up from germline, CDR1 is LNHNV and CDR2 is YYDKDF (reference sequence). The full variable domain, completed using reference TRBV15 and TRBJ1-2, is DAMVIQNPRYQVTQFGKPVTLSCSQTLNHNVMYWYQQKSSQAPKLLFHYYDKDFNNEADTPDNFQSRRPNTSFCFLDIRSPGLGDTAMYLCATSREGANGYTFGSGTRLTVV.

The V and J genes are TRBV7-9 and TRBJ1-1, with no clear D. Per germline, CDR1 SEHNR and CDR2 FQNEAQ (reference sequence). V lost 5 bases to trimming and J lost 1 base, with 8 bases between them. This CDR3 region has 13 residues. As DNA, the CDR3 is TGTGCCAGCAGCCTGACCGAGAACACTGAAGCTTTCTTT. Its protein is CASSLTENTEAFF.

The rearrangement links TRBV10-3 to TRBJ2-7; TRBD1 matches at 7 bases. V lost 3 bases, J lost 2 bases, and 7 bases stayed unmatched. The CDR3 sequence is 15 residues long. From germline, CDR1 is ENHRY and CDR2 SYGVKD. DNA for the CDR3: TGTGCCATCAGTGACCCGGACAGGAGAGCCTACGAGCAGTACTTC. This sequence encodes CAISDPDRRAYEQYF.